The clone carrying this T cell receptor (beta chain) was seen at least ten times. TCRdb recomputed calls from the RT-PCR reads with MiXCR, one row per CDR3 protein. The sample contains hundreds of thousands of distinct CDR3 sequences, 12% to 15% of which appear only once. This CDR3 is built from 15 residues. Trimming stripped 0 bases from V and 4 bases from J, with 11 bases between. Germline CDR1 reads SGHRS; CDR2 reads YFSETQ. The sequencing input was memory CD4+ T cells from blood. V and J are TRBV5-1 and TRBJ2-1, with D hard to call. The sequence was obtained from a female donor in good health, serving as a healthy control. CDR3 in amino acids: CASSLEASPYNEQFF. The CDR3, as DNA: TGCGCCAGCAGCTTGGAGGCTAGTCCATACAATGAGCAGTTCTTC.